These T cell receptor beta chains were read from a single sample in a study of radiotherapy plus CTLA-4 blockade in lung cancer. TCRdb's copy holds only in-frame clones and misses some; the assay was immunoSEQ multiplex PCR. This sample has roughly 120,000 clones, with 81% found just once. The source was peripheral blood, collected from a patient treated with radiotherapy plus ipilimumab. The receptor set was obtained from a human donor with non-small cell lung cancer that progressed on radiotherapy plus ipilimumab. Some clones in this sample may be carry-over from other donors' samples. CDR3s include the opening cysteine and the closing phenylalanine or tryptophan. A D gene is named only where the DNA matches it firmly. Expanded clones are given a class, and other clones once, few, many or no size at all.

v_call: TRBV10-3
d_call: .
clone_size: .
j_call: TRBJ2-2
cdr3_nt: TGTGCCATCACCAATCCGGGGGTGAACACCGGGGAGCTGTTTTTT
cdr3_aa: CAITNPGVNTGELFF

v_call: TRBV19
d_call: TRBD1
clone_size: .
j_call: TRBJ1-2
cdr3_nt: TGTGCCAGTAGCCCCGGGGACAGTCTTTTCTATGGCTACACCTTC
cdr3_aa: CASSPGDSLFYGYTF

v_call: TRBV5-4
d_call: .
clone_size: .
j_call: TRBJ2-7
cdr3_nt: TGTGCCAGCAGCCCCCAGACAGGAACAACCTACGAGCAGTACTTC
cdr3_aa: CASSPQTGTTYEQYF

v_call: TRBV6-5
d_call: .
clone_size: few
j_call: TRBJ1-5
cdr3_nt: TGTGCCAGCAGTGAGGCAGACAATCAGCCCCAGCATTTT
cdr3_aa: CASSEADNQPQHF

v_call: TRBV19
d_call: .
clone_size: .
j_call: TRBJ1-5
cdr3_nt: TGTGCCAGTACCCGACAGTCCGGCAATCAGCCCCAGCATTTT
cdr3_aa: CASTRQSGNQPQHF

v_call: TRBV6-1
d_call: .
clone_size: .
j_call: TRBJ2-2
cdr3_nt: TGTGCCAGCAGTAGTGGATTTCCCGGGGAGCTGCTTTTT
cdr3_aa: CASSSGFPGELLF

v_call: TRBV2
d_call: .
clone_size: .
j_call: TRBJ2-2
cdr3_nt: TGTGCCAGCAGGTCTGACAGCACCGGGGAGCTGTTTTTT
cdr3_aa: CASRSDSTGELFF

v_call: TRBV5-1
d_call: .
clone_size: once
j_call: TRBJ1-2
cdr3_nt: TGCGCCAGCAGCGTCGGACAAACCAGTAACTATGGCTACACCTTC
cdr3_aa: CASSVGQTSNYGYTF

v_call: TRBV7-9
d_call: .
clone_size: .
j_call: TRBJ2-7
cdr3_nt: TGTGCCACAGGCCCCAGCTCCTACGAGCAGTACTTC
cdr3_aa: CATGPSSYEQYF

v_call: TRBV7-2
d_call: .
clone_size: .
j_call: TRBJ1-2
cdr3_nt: TGTGCCAGCAGCAGGGAGTTTATGTCTGGCTACACCTTC
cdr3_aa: CASSREFMSGYTF

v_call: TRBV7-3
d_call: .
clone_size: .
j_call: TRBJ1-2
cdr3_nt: TGTGCCAGCAGCTCTACAGGGAGGAGGGATGGCTACACCTTC
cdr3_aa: CASSSTGRRDGYTF

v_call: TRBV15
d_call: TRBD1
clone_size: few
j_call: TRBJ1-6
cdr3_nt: TGTGCCACCAGCAGAGGAAGACAGGGTAGTTCACCCCTCCACTTT
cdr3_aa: CATSRGRQGSSPLHF

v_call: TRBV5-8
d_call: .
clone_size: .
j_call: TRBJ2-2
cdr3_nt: TGTGCCAGCAGCTTGGTAGGGGCGTATACCGGGGAGCTGTTTTTT
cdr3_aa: CASSLVGAYTGELFF

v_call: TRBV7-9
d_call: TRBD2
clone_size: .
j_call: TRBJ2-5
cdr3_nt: TGTGCCAGCGACGAGCGGGGTAAAGAGACCCAGTACTTC
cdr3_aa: CASDERGKETQYF

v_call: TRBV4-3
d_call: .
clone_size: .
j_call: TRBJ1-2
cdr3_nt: TGCGCCAGCAGCCAAGAGCCCCAACTCTATGGCTACACCTTC
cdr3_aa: CASSQEPQLYGYTF

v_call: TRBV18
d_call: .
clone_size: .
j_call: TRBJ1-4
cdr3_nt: TGTGCCAGCTCATTGGGGAGCTATAATGAAAAACTGTTTTTT
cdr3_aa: CASSLGSYNEKLFF

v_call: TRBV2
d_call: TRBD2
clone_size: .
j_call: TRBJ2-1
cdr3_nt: TGTGCCAGCAGTGCAATGCGGGGGGATAACAATGAGCAGTTCTTC
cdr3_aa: CASSAMRGDNNEQFF